This T cell receptor (beta chain) was obtained from a study of post-analysis software for immune sequencing data. The study, taken as a whole, reports: Roughly five TRBV segments were significantly more frequent in patients than in controls. TRBV5-6, TRBV5-1 and TRBV20-1 were among these segments.

As concerns this clonotype: Its antigen is undetermined.

Carried by the TCR beta cDNA libraries were unique molecular identifiers. Each CDR3 protein is one row after TCRdb ran MiXCR on the PCR reads. The sample yields hundreds of thousands of distinct CDR3 sequences, roughly 45% seen once. Trimming cost V 4 bases and J 4 bases; bases outside gene matches: 6. Germline CDR1 SGHRS, CDR2 YFSETQ. The CDR3 has 16 amino acids. The genes are TRBV5-1 and TRBJ2-3, with 13 bases identical to TRBD2. The sequencing input was blood. The clonotype was recovered from a girl aged 5-17 years with multiple sclerosis. The CDR3 region has the DNA TGCGCCAGCAGCGAGGAACTAGCGGGAGGGCCAGATACGCAGTATTTT. Its translation: CASSEELAGGPDTQYF.